The next 30 T cell receptor beta chains were all read from a single sample in a study of CD8+ T cells in alopecia areata. It was cDNA, reverse transcribed from extracted RNA, that served as the sequencing template. The table came from immunoSEQ multiplex PCR; TCRdb's copy has only in-frame clones and leaves some out. Altogether some 130,000 clones are present, around 56% being singletons, with the ten largest covering just over 0.45%. The treatment was: oral pan-JAK inhibitor, 5-10 mg twice daily. The sample here was CD4+ T cells sorted from blood, taken at week 4, from a patient treated with tofacitinib. These receptors were collected from a human donor with alopecia areata.

This clone was seen a few times. J is TRBJ1-2 and V is TRBV7-2; 8 bases fit TRBD1. The V gene's germline CDR1 is SGHTA and CDR2 FQGNSA. With V trimmed by 5 bases and J by 5 bases, 4 bases remained unmatched. The CDR3 extends over 13 amino acids. The CDR3 sequence is CASSTWTGYGYTF. CDR3 in DNA: TGTGCCAGCAGCACGTGGACAGGGTATGGCTACACCTTC.

This sequence joins TRBV7-9 and TRBJ2-7; the match to TRBD1 covers 8 bases. Germline CDR1 reads SEHNR; CDR2 reads FQNEAQ (reference sequence). This CDR3 is built from 14 residues. With 2 bases clipped from V and 6 bases from J, the junction kept 6 bases outside the gene matches. The CDR3 loop is CASSLYDRGVEQYF. The CDR3 DNA is TGTGCCAGCAGCTTATACGACAGGGGAGTCGAGCAGTACTTC. The whole variable domain, filled in from reference TRBV7-9 and TRBJ2-7, reads DTGVSQNPRHKITKRGQNVTFRCDPISEHNRLYWYRQTLGQGPEFLTYFQNEAQLEKSRLLSDRFSAERPKGSFSTLEIQRTEQGDSAMYLCASSLYDRGVEQYFGPGTRLTVT.

The rearrangement uses TRBV7-9 and TRBJ1-1, with TRBD1 matching 7 bases. In germline, CDR1 is SEHNR, CDR2 FQNEAQ (reference sequence). The CDR3 runs 13 residues. V gave up 6 bases and J gave up 4 bases; unmatched junction bases: 5. This chain's CDR3 is CASRSNRGTEAFF. The CDR3 DNA sequence: TGTGCCAGCAGATCTAACAGGGGCACTGAAGCTTTCTTT.

In this sample, this clone turned up once. The V and J genes are TRBV5-6 and TRBJ2-5; TRBD1 is a possible D gene (5 bases). With 1 base removed from V and 5 bases from J, the gap between germline ends came to 9 bases. The CDR3 is 13 amino acids. CDR1 SGHDT and CDR2 YYEEEE come from the germline V gene. This chain's CDR3 is CASSLTGRETQYF. Written as DNA, the CDR3 is TGTGCCAGCAGCTTGACAGGCCGGGAGACCCAGTACTTC.

The chain uses TRBV4-1 and TRBJ1-6, with TRBD1 matching 8 bases. From germline, CDR1 is MGHRA and CDR2 YSYEKL. CDR3 length: 14 amino acids. The V and J ends lost 5 bases and 9 bases, in that order; junction bases with no gene match: 6. CDR3 bases: TGCGCCAGCAGCGACCGGGACAGGATTTCACCCCTCCACTTT. Translated: CASSDRDRISPLHF.

V gene TRBV6-6 combines with J gene TRBJ2-7; no definite D call. The germline CDR1 and CDR2 sequences are MNHNY and SVGAGI (reference sequence). The germline V and J ends were trimmed by 0 bases and 8 bases, with 8 bases remaining between them. This CDR3 is 12 amino acids long. The CDR3 loop is CASSYSSGKQYF. In nucleotides, the CDR3 is TGTGCCAGCAGTTACTCGAGTGGGAAGCAGTACTTC.

This clone was detected a few times. The genes are TRBV30 and TRBJ2-7; 8 nucleotides line up with TRBD1. CDR1 GTSNPN and CDR2 SVGIG come from the germline V gene (reference sequence). J lost 2 bases, V lost 4 bases, and 1 base had no gene match. The CDR3 extends over 12 amino acids. The CDR3 reads CAWMGQAYEQYF. Written as DNA, the CDR3 is TGTGCCTGGATGGGACAGGCCTACGAGCAGTACTTC.

This chain connects TRBV9 to TRBJ2-3, with a weak D call TRBD2 (6 bases). CDR1 is SGDLS and CDR2 is YYNGEE in the germline V gene. The CDR3 is 15 residues long. The ends were cut back, 3 bases at V and 1 base at J, with 12 bases in the middle. In nucleotides, the CDR3 is TGTGCCAGCAGCGGGGGCGGGGCACGCACAGATACGCAGTATTTT. Amino acid sequence: CASSGGGARTDTQYF.

The rearrangement uses TRBV5-1 and TRBJ2-2; D is unclear. Trimming removed 1 base at V and 3 bases at J, with 4 bases between. Germline assignment: CDR1 SGHRS and CDR2 YFSETQ. CDR3 length: 13 amino acids. CDR3: CASSLSYTGELFF. The CDR3, as DNA: TGCGCCAGCAGCTTGTCCTACACCGGGGAGCTGTTTTTT.

The chain uses TRBV25-1 and TRBJ1-2; the D gene is possibly TRBD1 (5 bases). There are 16 residues in the CDR3. Looked up from germline, CDR1 is MGHDK and CDR2 is SYGVNS. The germline V and J ends were trimmed by 4 bases and 0 bases, with 15 bases remaining between them. In nucleotides, the CDR3 is TGTGCCAGCAGTGGAACAGGCCCCGATACTAACTATGGCTACACCTTC. It specifies CASSGTGPDTNYGYTF.

There are a few counts of this clone. The V and J genes are TRBV7-9 and TRBJ2-6, with D possibly matching TRBD1 (5 bases). V was cut by 4 bases and J by 4 bases, with 11 bases left in between. The CDR3 spans 15 residues. The germline V gene encodes CDR1 SEHNR and CDR2 FQNEAQ (reference sequence). CDR3 in amino acids: CASSWTTSGANVLTF. CDR3 in DNA: TGTGCCAGCAGCTGGACAACTTCGGGGGCCAACGTCCTGACTTTC.

V gene TRBV30 combines with J gene TRBJ1-5; D remains ambiguous. The CDR3 has 13 residues. Germline CDR1 GTSNPN, CDR2 SVGIG (reference sequence). V was pared by 0 bases and J by 5 bases, with 8 bases between. The CDR3 loop reads CAWSVAADQPQHF. CDR3 DNA sequence: TGTGCCTGGAGTGTGGCAGCTGATCAGCCCCAGCATTTT.

The CDR3 region is CSVGRQYSGANVLTF. CDR3 coding DNA: TGCAGCGTTGGCCGACAGTACTCTGGGGCCAACGTCCTGACTTTC. The chain carries TRBV29-1 and TRBJ2-6; perhaps TRBD1 as D (5 bases). Germline lookup yields CDR1 SQVTM and CDR2 ANQGSEA. The CDR3 is 15 amino acids. Trimming took off 4 bases at V and 0 bases at J, with 10 bases between the two ends.

The rearrangement uses TRBV7-2 and TRBJ2-7, with D possibly TRBD1 on 5 matching bases. Germline CDR1 and CDR2: SGHTA and FQGNSA. The ends were cut back, 7 bases at V and 7 bases at J, with 23 bases in the middle. This CDR3 has 15 residues. For the CDR3, the DNA is TGTGCCAGCACTCACAAAAGGGGCAGTGGTGGAGAGCAGTACTTC. Translation gives CASTHKRGSGGEQYF.

The chain is built from TRBV6-5 and TRBJ2-1, with 13 bases matching TRBD2. J gave up 7 bases and V 1 base, and 4 bases lay outside the gene matches. This CDR3 region has 16 residues. CDR1 and CDR2 (germline): MNHEY, SVGAGI. The CDR3 DNA reads TGTGCCAGCAGTTACTGGACTAGCGGGAGCCGGAATGAGCAGTTCTTC. Translating it yields CASSYWTSGSRNEQFF.

This clone was counted a few times. The CDR3 bases are TGCAGCGTTGTTACCGCAGGGTCAAACGTCCTGACTTTC. Translation gives CSVVTAGSNVLTF. The V gene is TRBV29-1, the J gene TRBJ2-6, with D perhaps matching TRBD1 (5 bases). Trimming pared 4 bases from V and 10 bases from J, leaving 14 bases between. CDR3 length equals 13 residues. The germline gives CDR1 SQVTM, CDR2 ANQGSEA.

The genes are TRBV30 and TRBJ1-4; no clear D gene. Trimming removed 5 bases at V and 5 bases at J, with 3 bases between. Germline loops: CDR1 GTSNPN, CDR2 SVGIG (reference sequence). The CDR3 is 10 residues long. This CDR3 reads CAWGNEKLFF. DNA of the CDR3: TGTGCCTGGGGGAATGAAAAACTGTTTTTT.

The V and J genes are TRBV29-1 and TRBJ2-7; 8 bases agree with TRBD2. Germline values: CDR1 SQVTM, CDR2 ANQGSEA. This CDR3 has 13 residues. V gave up 4 bases and J gave up 3 bases; unmatched junction bases: 5. The CDR3 here is CSVASGSVYEQYF. Here the CDR3 DNA reads TGCAGCGTTGCAAGCGGGAGTGTCTACGAGCAGTACTTC.

Concerning this clone: The identical CDR3 is also encoded by other nucleotide sequences in the sample. The V and J genes are TRBV11-2 and TRBJ1-2; 10 nucleotides match TRBD1. V lost 6 bases to trimming and J lost 2 bases; unmatched junction nucleotides: 3. The CDR3 consists of 14 residues. CDR1 and CDR2 from the germline V gene are SGHAT and FQNNGV. The CDR3 loop reads CASRSDRGNYGYTF. CDR3 bases: TGTGCCAGCAGATCGGACAGGGGGAACTATGGCTACACCTTC.

J is TRBJ2-5 and V is TRBV7-3, with a possible D match to TRBD2 (6 bases). Trimming took off 1 base at V and 3 bases at J, with 12 bases between the two ends. Germline values: CDR1 SGHTA, CDR2 FQGTGA. This CDR3 has 15 amino acids. The DNA for the CDR3 is TGTGCCAGCAGCTTAAGTGGACTACCAAAAGAGACCCAGTACTTC. Its protein product is CASSLSGLPKETQYF.

This clone was counted only a few times. V gene TRBV18 combines with J gene TRBJ2-2; either TRBD1 or TRBD2 may supply D (5 bases each). The CDR3 totals 15 residues. The V gene's germline CDR1 is KGHSH and CDR2 LQKENI. The V end lost 0 bases, the J end lost 6 bases, and 11 bases lay between the germline ends. This CDR3 is CASSPPGPLSGELFF. Here the CDR3 DNA reads TGTGCCAGCTCACCACCGGGACCATTGTCCGGGGAGCTGTTTTTT.

This sequence joins TRBV19 and TRBJ1-4, with D uncertain. Germline assignment: CDR1 LNHDA and CDR2 SQIVND (reference sequence). Trimming pared 3 bases from V and 8 bases from J, leaving 13 bases between. This CDR3 contains 14 residues. CDR3 sequence (DNA): TGTGCCAGTAGTATTAACGGGAACGTCGAAAAACTGTTTTTT. This encodes CASSINGNVEKLFF. Full variable domain (remainder filled in from reference TRBV19 and TRBJ1-4): DGGITQSPKYLFRKEGQNVTLSCEQNLNHDAMYWYRQDPGQGLRLIYYSQIVNDFQKGDIAEGYSVSREKKESFPLTVTSAQKNPTAFYLCASSINGNVEKLFFGSGTQLSVL.

This chain connects TRBV30 to TRBJ2-7, with D perhaps TRBD1 or TRBD2 (5 bases each). V shed 1 base and J shed 5 bases, with 24 bases lying between them. Germline V gene lookup returns CDR1 GTSNPN and CDR2 SVGIG (reference sequence). The CDR3 runs 17 residues. As DNA, the CDR3 is TGTGCCTGGAGTGGACACCTTCCGGGACGCACCTCGGACGAGCAGTACTTC. It specifies CAWSGHLPGRTSDEQYF.

The CDR3 nucleotides are TGTGCCACCAGCAGAGAGGCGGGATGGGCCCTCGGGAGCTCTGGGGCCAACGTCCTGACTTTC. It translates to CATSREAGWALGSSGANVLTF. The genes are TRBV15 and TRBJ2-6, with D tentatively TRBD2 (6 bases). The CDR3 sequence is 21 residues long. Germline loops: CDR1 LNHNV, CDR2 YYDKDF (reference sequence). V was pared by 0 bases and J by 0 bases, with 21 bases between.

This clone was seen only a few times. This CDR3 is CASSPPGLQETQYF. The CDR3 bases are TGTGCCAGCAGCCCGCCGGGCTTACAAGAGACCCAGTACTTC. The chain couples TRBV7-9 to TRBJ2-5; D remains ambiguous. The CDR3 has 14 residues. Trimming removed 5 bases from V and 2 bases from J, with 12 bases in between. Per germline, CDR1 SEHNR and CDR2 FQNEAQ (reference sequence).

In regard to this clone: At one end the junction does not follow the germline gene, possibly because of a read error. V and J are TRBV2 and TRBJ1-6; 8 bases line up with TRBD1. Per germline, CDR1 SNHLY and CDR2 FYNNEI. The CDR3 totals 15 residues. The CDR3 DNA sequence: TGTGCCAGCAGGGAAGGACAGGGATTAAGTTCACCCCTCCACTTT. This sequence encodes CASREGQGLSSPLHF.

The chain carries TRBV7-9 and TRBJ2-5; tentative D call: TRBD2 (6 bases). The germline CDR1 and CDR2 sequences are SEHNR and FQNEAQ (reference sequence). The length of the CDR3 is 14 residues. V lost 3 bases, J lost 1 base, and 9 bases lay in between. The chain's CDR3 is CASSFNGGQETQYF. Here the CDR3 DNA reads TGTGCCAGCAGCTTCAACGGGGGCCAAGAGACCCAGTACTTC.

The chain has TRBV5-1 and TRBJ2-2; D assignment may be TRBD1 or TRBD2 (6 bases each). The CDR3 runs 15 residues. Per germline, CDR1 SGHRS and CDR2 YFSETQ. The V and J ends lost 4 bases and 0 bases respectively, with 10 bases between them. Here the CDR3 reads CASSAGHTNTGELFF. Written as DNA, the CDR3 is TGCGCCAGCAGCGCGGGACACACGAACACCGGGGAGCTGTTTTTT.

V is TRBV29-1 and J is TRBJ2-7, with D perhaps TRBD2 (6 bases). The CDR3 is 12 residues long. The germline CDR1 and CDR2 sequences are SQVTM and ANQGSEA. Trimming cost V 8 bases and J 6 bases, with 17 bases left between them. The chain's CDR3 is CSLMAGPREQYF. DNA of the CDR3: TGCAGCCTCATGGCGGGGCCCCGCGAGCAGTACTTC.

The chain employs TRBV18 and TRBJ1-1; D not resolved. Trimming left V 4 bases short and J 5 bases short, with 11 bases between. The CDR3 extends over 13 amino acids. Germline CDR1 and CDR2: KGHSH and LQKENI. For the CDR3, the DNA is TGTGCCAGCTCACGAAACCCAGATACTGAAGCTTTCTTT. This gives the protein CASSRNPDTEAFF. The variable domain in full, completed from reference TRBV18 and TRBJ1-1, reads NAGVMQNPRHLVRRRGQEARLRCSPMKGHSHVYWYRQLPEEGLKFMVYLQKENIIDESGMPKERFSAEFPKEGPSILRIQQVVRGDSAAYFCASSRNPDTEAFFGQGTRLTVV.